These T cell receptor beta chains were read from a single sample in a study of T cells in Graves' hyperthyroidism and ophthalmopathy. TCRdb ran MiXCR on the multiplex PCR reads and lists one entry per CDR3 protein. The profile shows about 290,000 distinct CDR3 sequences, about 14% of them singletons. The sample was blood. The receptors were sampled from a woman under 40 with Graves' hyperthyroidism that later progressed to Graves' ophthalmopathy. CDR3s include the opening cysteine and the closing phenylalanine or tryptophan. The D gene is left open where the match is weak. Clone sizes are given selectively: once, few, many, or a class where the clone is expanded.

D gene: .
J gene: TRBJ1-2
clone size: .
V gene: TRBV25-1
CDR3 protein: CASSVWSSGYGYTF
CDR3 DNA: TGTGCCAGCAGTGTGTGGAGTTCCGGTTACGGCTACACCTTC

D gene: .
J gene: TRBJ1-1
clone size: many
V gene: TRBV9
CDR3 protein: CASSARLTANTEAFF
CDR3 DNA: TGTGCCAGCAGCGCCCGCCTGACAGCGAACACTGAAGCTTTCTTT

D gene: TRBD2
J gene: TRBJ2-5
clone size: few
V gene: TRBV29-1
CDR3 protein: CSVEEWWAGANQETQYF
CDR3 DNA: TGCAGCGTTGAAGAGTGGTGGGCGGGAGCAAACCAAGAGACCCAGTACTTC

D gene: .
J gene: TRBJ2-3
clone size: many
V gene: TRBV20-1
CDR3 protein: CSAAPRLTTDTQYF
CDR3 DNA: TGCAGTGCTGCCCCTCGGCTAACCACAGATACGCAGTATTTT

D gene: .
J gene: TRBJ2-7
clone size: .
V gene: TRBV4-3
CDR3 protein: CASSQEKGYEQYF
CDR3 DNA: TGCGCCAGCAGCCAAGAAAAAGGCTACGAGCAGTACTTC

D gene: TRBD1
J gene: TRBJ1-2
clone size: few
V gene: TRBV19
CDR3 protein: CASSAEGGSYGYTF
CDR3 DNA: TGTGCCAGTAGTGCAGAAGGGGGCAGCTATGGCTACACCTTC

D gene: .
J gene: TRBJ2-7
clone size: few
V gene: TRBV24-1
CDR3 protein: CATSDPGVGSYEQYF
CDR3 DNA: TGTGCCACCAGTGACCCGGGGGTTGGGTCCTACGAGCAGTACTTC

D gene: .
J gene: TRBJ1-1
clone size: few
V gene: TRBV19
CDR3 protein: CASNSQGRAEAFF
CDR3 DNA: TGTGCCAGTAATTCGCAGGGAAGGGCTGAAGCTTTCTTT

D gene: TRBD2
J gene: TRBJ2-7
clone size: many
V gene: TRBV20-1
CDR3 protein: CSATPPPGLAGGYEQYF
CDR3 DNA: TGCAGTGCCACTCCCCCCCCGGGACTAGCGGGAGGTTACGAGCAGTACTTC

D gene: .
J gene: TRBJ1-3
clone size: .
V gene: TRBV13
CDR3 protein: CASEVRGGTIYF
CDR3 DNA: TGTGCCAGCGAGGTCCGGGGGGGCACCATATATTTT

D gene: TRBD1
J gene: TRBJ1-1
clone size: many
V gene: TRBV10-2
CDR3 protein: CASSGQGVSEAFF
CDR3 DNA: TGCGCCAGCAGTGGGCAGGGGGTTTCGGAAGCTTTCTTT

D gene: .
J gene: TRBJ1-2
clone size: many
V gene: TRBV20-1
CDR3 protein: CSARPPQGRKKGYTF
CDR3 DNA: TGCAGTGCTAGGCCCCCCCAGGGGAGGAAGAAGGGCTACACCTTC

D gene: .
J gene: TRBJ2-1
clone size: many
V gene: TRBV5-1
CDR3 protein: CASSLDTTSNEQFF
CDR3 DNA: TGCGCCAGCAGCTTGGATACAACTAGCAATGAGCAGTTCTTC

D gene: .
J gene: TRBJ2-1
clone size: few
V gene: TRBV2
CDR3 protein: CASSVTGGANEQFF
CDR3 DNA: TGTGCCAGCAGTGTGACTGGGGGTGCTAATGAGCAGTTCTTC

D gene: .
J gene: TRBJ2-6
clone size: few
V gene: TRBV19
CDR3 protein: CASSIVGTSGANVLTF
CDR3 DNA: TGTGCCAGTAGTATAGTGGGAACCTCTGGGGCCAACGTCCTGACTTTC

D gene: TRBD2
J gene: TRBJ2-7
clone size: many
V gene: TRBV5-1
CDR3 protein: CASSHLAGEGEQYF
CDR3 DNA: TGCGCCAGCAGCCATCTAGCGGGAGAGGGTGAGCAGTACTTC

D gene: .
J gene: TRBJ2-5
clone size: .
V gene: TRBV14
CDR3 protein: CASSRVGTQYF
CDR3 DNA: TGTGCCAGCAGCCGGGTGGGGACCCAGTACTTC

D gene: TRBD1
J gene: TRBJ2-1
clone size: many
V gene: TRBV27
CDR3 protein: CASSAGTGAYNEQFF
CDR3 DNA: TGTGCCAGCAGTGCCGGGACAGGGGCCTACAATGAGCAGTTCTTC

D gene: .
J gene: TRBJ2-1
clone size: few
V gene: TRBV6-5
CDR3 protein: CASTFDSGTLLYEQFF
CDR3 DNA: TGTGCCAGCACTTTCGACTCCGGGACATTATTGTATGAGCAGTTCTTC

D gene: .
J gene: TRBJ1-1
clone size: .
V gene: TRBV4-1
CDR3 protein: CASSHLGSDTEAFF
CDR3 DNA: TGCGCCAGCAGCCACCTTGGGTCCGACACTGAAGCTTTCTTT

D gene: .
J gene: TRBJ1-2
clone size: many
V gene: TRBV7-2
CDR3 protein: CASSSPGNNYGYTF
CDR3 DNA: TGTGCCAGCAGCTCCCCGGGCAACAACTATGGCTACACCTTC

D gene: TRBD2
J gene: TRBJ2-5
clone size: many
V gene: TRBV7-2
CDR3 protein: CASLERGLAGGETQYF
CDR3 DNA: TGTGCCAGCCTCGAAAGGGGACTAGCGGGAGGTGAGACCCAGTACTTC

D gene: TRBD1
J gene: TRBJ2-1
clone size: many
V gene: TRBV7-9
CDR3 protein: CASSPGPGGLDEQFF
CDR3 DNA: TGTGCCAGCAGCCCGGGGCCAGGGGGCTTAGATGAGCAGTTCTTC

D gene: .
J gene: TRBJ1-1
clone size: .
V gene: TRBV9
CDR3 protein: CASSVEGRENTEAFF
CDR3 DNA: TGTGCCAGCAGCGTAGAAGGCAGAGAGAACACTGAGGCTTTCTTT

D gene: .
J gene: TRBJ1-6
clone size: .
V gene: TRBV11-3
CDR3 protein: CASRDLGDSPLHF
CDR3 DNA: TGTGCCAGCAGGGACCTCGGGGATTCACCCCTCCACTTT

D gene: .
J gene: TRBJ2-1
clone size: .
V gene: TRBV9
CDR3 protein: CASSHNGPEQFF
CDR3 DNA: TGTGCCAGCAGCCATAACGGCCCTGAGCAGTTCTTC

D gene: .
J gene: TRBJ2-1
clone size: many
V gene: TRBV7-2
CDR3 protein: CASSLITGWAYEQFF
CDR3 DNA: TGTGCCAGCAGCTTGATAACAGGGTGGGCATATGAGCAGTTCTTC

D gene: .
J gene: TRBJ2-7
clone size: many
V gene: TRBV27
CDR3 protein: CASSLPPTRGPSYEQYF
CDR3 DNA: TGTGCCAGCAGTTTACCCCCCACGCGGGGACCCTCCTACGAGCAGTACTTC

D gene: .
J gene: TRBJ1-3
clone size: many
V gene: TRBV28
CDR3 protein: CASSLVTGGNTIYF
CDR3 DNA: TGTGCCAGCAGTTTGGTCACAGGAGGAAACACCATATATTTT

D gene: .
J gene: TRBJ2-3
clone size: .
V gene: TRBV19
CDR3 protein: CASSSGTQYF
CDR3 DNA: TGTGCCAGTTCCTCGGGTACGCAGTATTTT

D gene: TRBD1
J gene: TRBJ2-1
clone size: many
V gene: TRBV10-3
CDR3 protein: CATDRGGNEQFF
CDR3 DNA: TGTGCCACCGACAGGGGTGGAAATGAGCAGTTCTTC

D gene: TRBD2
J gene: TRBJ2-7
clone size: many
V gene: TRBV4-3
CDR3 protein: CASSQDGLAGGSLEQYF
CDR3 DNA: TGCGCCAGCAGCCAAGATGGACTAGCGGGAGGGTCTCTGGAGCAGTACTTC

D gene: TRBD1
J gene: TRBJ2-1
clone size: few
V gene: TRBV20-1
CDR3 protein: CSARSAGGFVVEQFF
CDR3 DNA: TGCAGTGCTAGAAGTGCAGGGGGATTTGTCGTTGAGCAGTTCTTC

D gene: TRBD2
J gene: TRBJ2-3
clone size: many
V gene: TRBV30
CDR3 protein: CAWSVRLAGGLNTQYF
CDR3 DNA: TGTGCCTGGAGTGTACGTCTAGCGGGAGGTTTGAATACGCAGTATTTT

D gene: .
J gene: TRBJ2-2
clone size: medium-sized
V gene: TRBV30
CDR3 protein: CAWGPITGELFF
CDR3 DNA: TGTGCCTGGGGGCCAATCACCGGGGAGCTGTTTTTT

D gene: .
J gene: TRBJ2-1
clone size: .
V gene: TRBV5-6
CDR3 protein: CASSLQGPGAYNEQFF
CDR3 DNA: TGTGCCAGCAGCTTGCAAGGGCCAGGGGCCTACAATGAGCAGTTCTTC

D gene: TRBD1
J gene: TRBJ1-4
clone size: many
V gene: TRBV4-1
CDR3 protein: CASSLGDRPSGEKLFF
CDR3 DNA: TGCGCCAGCAGCCTAGGGGACAGGCCTTCTGGGGAAAAACTGTTTTTT

D gene: .
J gene: TRBJ2-5
clone size: many
V gene: TRBV18
CDR3 protein: CASSGPDKKLYF
CDR3 DNA: TGTGCCAGCTCGGGACCTGATAAAAAGTTGTACTTC

D gene: .
J gene: TRBJ1-4
clone size: few
V gene: TRBV6-1
CDR3 protein: CASSEVQGPTYATNEKLFF
CDR3 DNA: TGTGCCAGCAGTGAAGTACAGGGACCGACCTATGCAACTAATGAAAAACTGTTTTTT

D gene: TRBD1
J gene: TRBJ2-3
clone size: .
V gene: TRBV4-3
CDR3 protein: CASSQVGLAGGDTQYF
CDR3 DNA: TGCGCCAGCAGCCAAGTTGGCCTAGCAGGGGGAGATACGCAGTATTTT

D gene: TRBD2
J gene: TRBJ2-2
clone size: few
V gene: TRBV5-4
CDR3 protein: CASSLISGSANTGELFF
CDR3 DNA: TGTGCCAGCAGCTTGATTAGCGGGAGCGCGAACACCGGGGAGCTGTTTTTT

D gene: .
J gene: TRBJ2-2
clone size: many
V gene: TRBV20-1
CDR3 protein: CSARKENRFTGELFF
CDR3 DNA: TGCAGTGCTAGAAAGGAAAACCGATTCACCGGGGAGCTGTTTTTT

D gene: .
J gene: TRBJ2-3
clone size: many
V gene: TRBV5-6
CDR3 protein: CASSPRTLTDTQYF
CDR3 DNA: TGTGCCAGCAGCCCGCGGACCCTCACAGATACGCAGTATTTT

D gene: .
J gene: TRBJ2-2
clone size: many
V gene: TRBV6-2/TRBV6-3
CDR3 protein: CASRYINTGELFF
CDR3 DNA: TGTGCCAGCAGGTACATCAACACCGGGGAGCTGTTTTTT

D gene: .
J gene: TRBJ2-1
clone size: many
V gene: TRBV27
CDR3 protein: CASSFYSTYNEQFF
CDR3 DNA: TGTGCCAGCAGTTTCTACTCCACGTACAATGAGCAGTTCTTC

D gene: .
J gene: TRBJ2-7
clone size: many
V gene: TRBV27
CDR3 protein: CASSWDVTYEQYF
CDR3 DNA: TGTGCCAGCAGTTGGGACGTAACCTACGAGCAGTACTTC

D gene: TRBD1
J gene: TRBJ1-4
clone size: many
V gene: TRBV7-8
CDR3 protein: CASSPGQGFREKLFF
CDR3 DNA: TGTGCCAGCAGCCCCGGACAGGGGTTTAGAGAAAAACTGTTTTTT

D gene: TRBD2
J gene: TRBJ2-1
clone size: .
V gene: TRBV5-1
CDR3 protein: CASSPGGGRYEQFF
CDR3 DNA: TGCGCCAGCAGCCCCGGGGGGGGCAGGTATGAGCAGTTCTTC

D gene: TRBD2
J gene: TRBJ2-3
clone size: many
V gene: TRBV20-1
CDR3 protein: CSARASGMGTDTQYF
CDR3 DNA: TGCAGTGCTAGAGCCAGCGGGATGGGCACAGATACGCAGTATTTT

D gene: .
J gene: TRBJ2-7
clone size: .
V gene: TRBV9
CDR3 protein: CASTPGTSPYEQYF
CDR3 DNA: TGTGCCAGCACACCAGGGACATCCCCCTACGAGCAGTACTTC

D gene: .
J gene: TRBJ1-1
clone size: many
V gene: TRBV27
CDR3 protein: CASSLQGSGMNTEAFF
CDR3 DNA: TGTGCCAGCAGTTTACAGGGATCCGGGATGAACACTGAAGCTTTCTTT

D gene: TRBD2
J gene: TRBJ2-6
clone size: many
V gene: TRBV18
CDR3 protein: CASSPPTGGTGANVLTF
CDR3 DNA: TGTGCCAGCTCACCACCAACGGGGGGTACGGGGGCCAACGTCCTGACTTTC

D gene: .
J gene: TRBJ2-3
clone size: many
V gene: TRBV29-1
CDR3 protein: CSVEPYNTDTQYF
CDR3 DNA: TGCAGCGTTGAGCCATACAACACAGATACGCAGTATTTT

D gene: TRBD2
J gene: TRBJ2-1
clone size: many
V gene: TRBV7-9
CDR3 protein: CASSPGGGRPGEQFF
CDR3 DNA: TGTGCCAGCAGCCCCGGGGGAGGGAGACCTGGTGAGCAGTTCTTC

D gene: TRBD1
J gene: TRBJ2-2
clone size: .
V gene: TRBV5-1
CDR3 protein: CASSLTGGTGTGELFF
CDR3 DNA: TGCGCCAGCAGCTTAACAGGGGGCACGGGCACCGGGGAGCTGTTTTTT

D gene: TRBD1
J gene: TRBJ2-1
clone size: many
V gene: TRBV7-2
CDR3 protein: CASSLWGGTGPYNEQFF
CDR3 DNA: TGTGCCAGCAGCTTATGGGGGGGGACAGGGCCCTACAATGAGCAGTTCTTC

D gene: .
J gene: TRBJ2-3
clone size: many
V gene: TRBV12-3/TRBV12-4
CDR3 protein: CASSSGRTQYF
CDR3 DNA: TGTGCCAGCAGTTCGGGGCGGACGCAGTATTTT

D gene: .
J gene: TRBJ1-1
clone size: many
V gene: TRBV5-8
CDR3 protein: CASSSRRANTEAFF
CDR3 DNA: TGTGCCAGCAGCTCCCGGCGGGCGAACACTGAAGCTTTCTTT

D gene: .
J gene: TRBJ2-7
clone size: .
V gene: TRBV28
CDR3 protein: CASSFLGRRALDEQYF
CDR3 DNA: TGTGCCAGCAGTTTCTTAGGGCGGAGGGCCCTGGACGAGCAGTACTTC

D gene: .
J gene: TRBJ1-3
clone size: many
V gene: TRBV7-9
CDR3 protein: CASSEWTVGNTIYF
CDR3 DNA: TGTGCCAGCAGCGAATGGACAGTTGGAAACACCATATATTTT